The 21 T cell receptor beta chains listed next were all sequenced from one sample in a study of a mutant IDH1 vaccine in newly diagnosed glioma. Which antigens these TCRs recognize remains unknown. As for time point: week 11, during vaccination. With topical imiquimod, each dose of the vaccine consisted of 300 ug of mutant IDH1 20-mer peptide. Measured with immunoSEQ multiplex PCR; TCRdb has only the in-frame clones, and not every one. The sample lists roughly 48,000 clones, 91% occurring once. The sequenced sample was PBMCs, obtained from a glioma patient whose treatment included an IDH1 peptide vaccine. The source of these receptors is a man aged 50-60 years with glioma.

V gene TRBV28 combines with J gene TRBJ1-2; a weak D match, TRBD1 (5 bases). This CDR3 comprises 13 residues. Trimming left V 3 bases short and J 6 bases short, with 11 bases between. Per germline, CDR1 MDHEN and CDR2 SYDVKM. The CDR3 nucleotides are TGTGCCAGCAGTTTGGGGGTTGGGAATGGCTACACCTTC. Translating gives CASSLGVGNGYTF.

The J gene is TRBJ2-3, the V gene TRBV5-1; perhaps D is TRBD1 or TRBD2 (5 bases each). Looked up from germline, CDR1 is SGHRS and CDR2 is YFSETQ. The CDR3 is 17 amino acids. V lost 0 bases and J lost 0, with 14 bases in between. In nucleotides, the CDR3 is TGCGCCAGCAGCTTGGAGGGGAGCTTAGGCAGCACAGATACGCAGTATTTT. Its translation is CASSLEGSLGSTDTQYF.

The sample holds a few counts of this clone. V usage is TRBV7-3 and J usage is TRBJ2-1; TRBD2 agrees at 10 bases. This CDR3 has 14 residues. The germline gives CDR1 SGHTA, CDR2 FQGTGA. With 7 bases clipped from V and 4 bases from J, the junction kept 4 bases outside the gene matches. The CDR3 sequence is CASKLSGGYNEQFF. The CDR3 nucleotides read TGTGCCAGCAAACTTAGCGGGGGGTACAATGAGCAGTTCTTC.

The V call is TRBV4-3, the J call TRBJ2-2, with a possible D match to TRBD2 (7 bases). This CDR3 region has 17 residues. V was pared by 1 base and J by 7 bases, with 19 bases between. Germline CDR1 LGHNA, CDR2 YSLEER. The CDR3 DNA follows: TGCGCCAGCAGCCAAGCGGTTGCGGGGGCCGTCGGCGGGGAGCTGTTTTTT. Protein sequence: CASSQAVAGAVGGELFF.

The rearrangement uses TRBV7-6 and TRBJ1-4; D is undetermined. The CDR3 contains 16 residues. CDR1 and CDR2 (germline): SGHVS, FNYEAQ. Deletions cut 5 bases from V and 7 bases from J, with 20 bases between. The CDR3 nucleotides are TGTGCCAGCAGCCCCATGGTTTATGGAAAGGGTGAAAAACTGTTTTTT. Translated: CASSPMVYGKGEKLFF. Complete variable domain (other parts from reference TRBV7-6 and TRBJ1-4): GAGVSQSPRYKVTKRGQDVALRCDPISGHVSLYWYRQALGQGPEFLTYFNYEAQQDKSGLPNDRFSAERPEGSISTLTIQRTEQRDSAMYRCASSPMVYGKGEKLFFGSGTQLSVL.

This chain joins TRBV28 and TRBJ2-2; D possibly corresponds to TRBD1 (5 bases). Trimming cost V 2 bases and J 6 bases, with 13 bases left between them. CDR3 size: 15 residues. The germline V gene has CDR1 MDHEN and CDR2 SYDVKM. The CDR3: CASSLRGRVSGELFF. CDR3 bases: TGTGCCAGCAGTTTACGTGGCAGGGTATCCGGGGAGCTGTTTTTT.

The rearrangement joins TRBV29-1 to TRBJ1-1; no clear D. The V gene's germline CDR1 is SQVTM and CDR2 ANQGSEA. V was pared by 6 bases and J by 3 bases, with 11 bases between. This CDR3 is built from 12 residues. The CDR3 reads CSVGDGYTEAFF. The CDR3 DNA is TGCAGCGTCGGAGACGGTTACACTGAAGCTTTCTTT.

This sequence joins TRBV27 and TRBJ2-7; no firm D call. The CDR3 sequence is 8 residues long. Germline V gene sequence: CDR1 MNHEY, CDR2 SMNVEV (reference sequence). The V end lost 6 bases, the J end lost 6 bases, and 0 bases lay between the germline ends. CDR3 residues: CASSEQYF. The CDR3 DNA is TGTGCCAGCAGCGAGCAGTACTTC.

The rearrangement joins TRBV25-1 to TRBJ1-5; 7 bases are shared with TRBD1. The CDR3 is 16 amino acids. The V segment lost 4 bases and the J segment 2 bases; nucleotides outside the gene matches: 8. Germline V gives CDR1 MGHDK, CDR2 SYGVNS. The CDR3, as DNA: TGTGCCAGCAGTGGGCAGGGGGTAGCGGGCAATCAGCCCCAGCATTTT. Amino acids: CASSGQGVAGNQPQHF.

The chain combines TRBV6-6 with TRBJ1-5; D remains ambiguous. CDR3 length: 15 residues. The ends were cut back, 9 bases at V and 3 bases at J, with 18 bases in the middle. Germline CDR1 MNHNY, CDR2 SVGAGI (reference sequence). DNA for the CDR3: TGTGCCAGGACCTCCGGATCTGTAAACAATCAGCCCCAGCATTTT. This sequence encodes CARTSGSVNNQPQHF.

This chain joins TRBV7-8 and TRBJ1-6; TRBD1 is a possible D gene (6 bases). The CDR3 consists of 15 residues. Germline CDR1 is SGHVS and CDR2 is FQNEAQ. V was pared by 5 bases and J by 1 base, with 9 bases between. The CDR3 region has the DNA TGTGCCAGCAGCGTTGGACAGTCCTATAATTCACCCCTCCACTTT. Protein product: CASSVGQSYNSPLHF.

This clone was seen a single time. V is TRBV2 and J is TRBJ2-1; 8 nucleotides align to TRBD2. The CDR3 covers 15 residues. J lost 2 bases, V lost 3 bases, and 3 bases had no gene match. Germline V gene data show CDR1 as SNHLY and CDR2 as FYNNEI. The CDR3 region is CASSENSGTYNEQFF. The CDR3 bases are TGTGCCAGCAGTGAGAATAGCGGGACCTACAATGAGCAGTTCTTC.

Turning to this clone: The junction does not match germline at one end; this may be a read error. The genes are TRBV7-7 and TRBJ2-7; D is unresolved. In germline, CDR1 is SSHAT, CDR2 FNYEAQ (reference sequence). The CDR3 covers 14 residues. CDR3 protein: CASSLAPGPYEQYF. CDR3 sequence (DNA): TGTGCTAGCAGCTTAGCCCCTGGTCCCTACGAGCAGTACTTC.

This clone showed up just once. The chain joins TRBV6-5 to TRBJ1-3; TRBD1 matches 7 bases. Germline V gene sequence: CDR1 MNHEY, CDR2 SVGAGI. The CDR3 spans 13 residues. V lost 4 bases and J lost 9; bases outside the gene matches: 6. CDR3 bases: TGTGCCAGCAGTTCAGACAGGGCGGGCACCATATATTTT. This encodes CASSSDRAGTIYF.

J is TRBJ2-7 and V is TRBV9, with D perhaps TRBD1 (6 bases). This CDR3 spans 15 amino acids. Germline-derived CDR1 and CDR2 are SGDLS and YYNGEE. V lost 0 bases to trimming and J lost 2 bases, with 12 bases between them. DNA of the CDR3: TGTGCCAGCAGCGTAGGGGGTGGACAGACCTACGAGCAGTACTTC. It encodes CASSVGGGQTYEQYF. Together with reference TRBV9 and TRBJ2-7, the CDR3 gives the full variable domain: DSGVTQTPKHLITATGQRVTLRCSPRSGDLSVYWYQQSLDQGLQFLIQYYNGEERAKGNILERFSAQQFPDLHSELNLSSLELGDSALYFCASSVGGGQTYEQYFGPGTRLTVT.

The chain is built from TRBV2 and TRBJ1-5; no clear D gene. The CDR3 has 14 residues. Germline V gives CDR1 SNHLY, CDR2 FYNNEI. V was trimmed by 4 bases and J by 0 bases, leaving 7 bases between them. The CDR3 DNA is TGTGCCAGCAGTGTCAGAGATAGCAATCAGCCCCAGCATTTT. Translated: CASSVRDSNQPQHF. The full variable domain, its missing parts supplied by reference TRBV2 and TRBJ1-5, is EPEVTQTPSHQVTQMGQEVILRCVPISNHLYFYWYRQILGQKVEFLVSFYNNEISEKSEIFDDQFSVERPDGSNFTLKIRSTKLEDSAMYFCASSVRDSNQPQHFGDGTRLSIL.

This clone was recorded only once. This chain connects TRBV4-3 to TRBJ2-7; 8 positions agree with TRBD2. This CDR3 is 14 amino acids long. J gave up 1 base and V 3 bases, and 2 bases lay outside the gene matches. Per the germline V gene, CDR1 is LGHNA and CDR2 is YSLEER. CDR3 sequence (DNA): TGCGCCAGCAGCCATCAGCGGGGGTCCTACGAGCAGTACTTC. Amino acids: CASSHQRGSYEQYF.

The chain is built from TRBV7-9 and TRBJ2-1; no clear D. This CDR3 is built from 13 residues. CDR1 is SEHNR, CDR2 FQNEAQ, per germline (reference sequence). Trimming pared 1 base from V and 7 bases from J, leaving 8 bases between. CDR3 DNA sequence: TGTGCCAGCAGCTTAGGGGTAGGTAATGAGCAGTTCTTC. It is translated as CASSLGVGNEQFF.

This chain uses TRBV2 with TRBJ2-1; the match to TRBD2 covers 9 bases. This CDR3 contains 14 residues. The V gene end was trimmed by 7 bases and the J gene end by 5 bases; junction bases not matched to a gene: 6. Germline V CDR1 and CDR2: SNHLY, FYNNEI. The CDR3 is CASNSGRKNNEQFF. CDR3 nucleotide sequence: TGTGCCAGCAACAGCGGGAGGAAAAACAATGAGCAGTTCTTC. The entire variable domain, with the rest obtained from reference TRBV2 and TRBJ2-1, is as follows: EPEVTQTPSHQVTQMGQEVILRCVPISNHLYFYWYRQILGQKVEFLVSFYNNEISEKSEIFDDQFSVERPDGSNFTLKIRSTKLEDSAMYFCASNSGRKNNEQFFGPGTRLTVL.

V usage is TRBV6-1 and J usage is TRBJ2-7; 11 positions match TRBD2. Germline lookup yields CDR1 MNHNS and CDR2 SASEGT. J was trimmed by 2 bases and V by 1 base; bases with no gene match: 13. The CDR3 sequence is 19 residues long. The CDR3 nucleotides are TGTGCCAGCAGTGAAGAGGTAGCGGGAGGGCCCAGGACCACCTACGAGCAGTACTTC. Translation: CASSEEVAGGPRTTYEQYF.

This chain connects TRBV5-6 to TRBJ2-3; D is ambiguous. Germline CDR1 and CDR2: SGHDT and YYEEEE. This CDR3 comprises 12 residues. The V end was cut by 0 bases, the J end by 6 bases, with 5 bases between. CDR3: CASSLAVDTQYF. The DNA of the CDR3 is TGTGCCAGCAGCTTGGCCGTGGATACGCAGTATTTT.